These 21 T cell receptor beta chains originate from one sample sequenced in a study of blood T cell repertoires in COVID-19. Libraries were prepared by immunoSEQ multiplex PCR; TCRdb keeps only in-frame clonotypes and omits some of them. The repertoire consists of about 74,000 clones, with 90% occurring once and the leading ten covering roughly 1.5%. The sample was peripheral blood. Receptors originate from a middle-aged man with acute or convalescent COVID-19.

The chain is built from TRBV28 and TRBJ1-5, with TRBD1 matching 8 bases. Germline V gene sequence: CDR1 MDHEN, CDR2 SYDVKM. CDR3 length: 15 amino acids. With V trimmed by 3 bases and J by 8 bases, 9 bases remained unmatched. The CDR3 reads CASSFHGQGGKPQHF. The CDR3 region has the DNA TGTGCCAGCAGTTTTCACGGACAGGGCGGAAAGCCCCAGCATTTT.

This sequence joins TRBV11-2 and TRBJ2-5; D unclear. Germline V gene data show CDR1 as SGHAT and CDR2 as FQNNGV. There are 12 residues in the CDR3. Trimming pared 6 bases from V and 5 bases from J, leaving 10 bases between. As DNA, the CDR3 is TGTGCCAGCAGTTTTAACACCGAGACCCAGTACTTC. It translates to CASSFNTETQYF.

This clone was counted between two and nine times. This chain uses TRBV6-5 with TRBJ2-2, with unresolved D. CDR1 and CDR2 from the germline V gene are MNHEY and SVGAGI. This CDR3 region has 12 residues. Trimming removed 6 bases from V and 3 bases from J, with 5 bases in between. The CDR3 here is CASRRYTGELFF. CDR3 coding DNA: TGTGCCAGCAGGCGGTACACCGGGGAGCTGTTTTTT.

V and J are TRBV7-2 and TRBJ1-1; no clear D gene. Germline V gene sequence: CDR1 SGHTA, CDR2 FQGNSA. V was trimmed by 2 bases and J by 5 bases, leaving 9 bases between them. The CDR3 contains 13 residues. The chain's CDR3 is CASSLMAGTEAFF. The CDR3 DNA is TGTGCCAGCAGCTTAATGGCGGGAACTGAAGCTTTCTTT.

The chain employs TRBV4-2 and TRBJ2-1, with D perhaps TRBD1 (5 bases). The CDR3 has 16 residues. The germline V gene encodes CDR1 LGHNA and CDR2 YNFKEQ. The V end lost 0 bases, the J end lost 0 bases, and 9 bases lay between the germline ends. Written as DNA, the CDR3 is TGTGCCAGCAGCCAAGACTTAGGGGCCTCCTACAATGAGCAGTTCTTC. It is translated as CASSQDLGASYNEQFF.

The chain recombines TRBV7-3 with TRBJ2-5, with 10 bases lining up with TRBD2. V was clipped by 1 base and J by 5 bases; unmatched bases: 4. The CDR3 is 15 residues long. Germline V gene sequence: CDR1 SGHTA, CDR2 FQGTGA. This chain's CDR3 is CASSLSSGGAETQYF. The CDR3 DNA reads TGTGCCAGCAGCTTAAGCAGCGGGGGGGCTGAGACCCAGTACTTC.

The chain couples TRBV7-9 to TRBJ1-2; D call uncertain. V was shortened by 1 base and J by 5 bases, with 11 bases between the two germline ends. The germline V gene encodes CDR1 SEHNR and CDR2 FQNEAQ (reference sequence). CDR3 length equals 14 residues. The DNA of the CDR3 is TGTGCCAGCAGCTTAGGAACAGTCCCGTATGGCTACACCTTC. This sequence encodes CASSLGTVPYGYTF.

J is TRBJ1-5 and V is TRBV27; a weak D match, TRBD1 (5 bases). CDR1 MNHEY and CDR2 SMNVEV come from the germline V gene (reference sequence). The V end was cut by 7 bases, the J end by 6 bases, with 10 bases between. The CDR3 spans 12 residues. This CDR3 reads CASMGGGQPQHF. The CDR3 region has the DNA TGTGCCAGCATGGGGGGGGGTCAGCCCCAGCATTTT.

This rearrangement joins TRBV6-2 or TRBV6-3 to TRBJ1-5; the D gene is possibly TRBD1 (5 bases). V was cut by 4 bases and J by 5 bases, with 9 bases left in between. CDR1 and CDR2 from the germline V gene are MNHEY and SVGEGT. CDR3 size: 13 residues. CDR3 amino acids: CASSFIGDQPQHF. In nucleotides, the CDR3 is TGTGCCAGCAGTTTTATAGGGGATCAGCCCCAGCATTTT.

The chain recombines TRBV27 with TRBJ1-1, with D tentatively TRBD1 (5 bases). The CDR3 runs 17 residues. Trimming removed 7 bases from V and 6 bases from J, with 27 bases in between. From germline, CDR1 is MNHEY and CDR2 SMNVEV (reference sequence). The CDR3 sequence is CASKVVGGVLTWAEAFF. Written as DNA, the CDR3 is TGTGCCAGCAAGGTTGTCGGGGGGGTCCTTACTTGGGCTGAAGCTTTCTTT.

This rearrangement joins TRBV20-1 to TRBJ2-3; D is uncertain. This CDR3 comprises 10 residues. Trimming removed 4 bases from V and 7 bases from J, with 6 bases in between. Germline V gene data show CDR1 as DFQATT and CDR2 as SNEGSKA (reference sequence). In DNA, the CDR3 is TGCAGTGCTATCCAATATACGCAGTATTTT. Amino acids: CSAIQYTQYF.

The V and J genes are TRBV2 and TRBJ1-1; the D is unclear. Germline V lookup: CDR1 SNHLY, CDR2 FYNNEI. This CDR3 spans 13 amino acids. V was trimmed by 5 bases and J by 1 base, leaving 8 bases between them. CDR3 residues: CASSSEANTEAFF. Written as DNA, the CDR3 is TGTGCCAGCAGTTCGGAGGCGAACACTGAAGCTTTCTTT.

The V call is TRBV27, the J call TRBJ2-3; possible D gene TRBD2, 5 bases. This CDR3 is built from 13 residues. The V gene's germline CDR1 is MNHEY and CDR2 SMNVEV (reference sequence). Trimming removed 6 bases at V and 3 bases at J, with 10 bases between. Here the CDR3 DNA reads TGTGCCAGCAGAATCGACTATACAGATACGCAGTATTTT. Its protein product is CASRIDYTDTQYF.

CDR3: CASNGILGEQYF. The CDR3 nucleotides read TGTGCCAGCAACGGGATTCTGGGCGAGCAGTACTTC. The chain carries TRBV27 and TRBJ2-7; possibly TRBD2 for D (5 bases). Trimming removed 7 bases at V and 6 bases at J, with 13 bases between. CDR3 length: 12 residues. Germline CDR1 reads MNHEY; CDR2 reads SMNVEV (reference sequence).

J is TRBJ1-2 and V is TRBV7-9, with TRBD1 as a possible D gene (6 bases). Germline assignment: CDR1 SEHNR and CDR2 FQNEAQ (reference sequence). The CDR3 consists of 13 residues. Trimming removed 2 bases at V and 8 bases at J, with 12 bases between. CDR3 nucleotide sequence: TGTGCCAGCAGCTTATTGCAACAGGGAGGCTACACCTTC. It yields the protein CASSLLQQGGYTF.

This clone appeared once. The chain combines TRBV5-1 with TRBJ1-4; 8 nucleotides line up with TRBD1. The CDR3 runs to 14 residues. CDR1 SGHRS and CDR2 YFSETQ come from the germline V gene. The ends lost 2 bases at V and 7 bases at J; junction bases unmatched: 4. The CDR3 region is CASSLNGQGEKLFF. CDR3 nucleotides: TGCGCCAGCAGCTTAAATGGACAGGGTGAAAAACTGTTTTTT.

This chain links TRBV9 with TRBJ2-1; 10 positions match TRBD2. After removal of 0 bases from V and 7 bases from J, the junction contained 13 bases not matched to a gene. The germline CDR1 and CDR2 sequences are SGDLS and YYNGEE. CDR3 length: 18 residues. The DNA of the CDR3 is TGTGCCAGCAGCGTAGAGGGGATAGCGGGAGGTCTGCGAAATGAGCAGTTCTTC. It translates to CASSVEGIAGGLRNEQFF. The variable domain in full, completed from reference TRBV9 and TRBJ2-1, reads DSGVTQTPKHLITATGQRVTLRCSPRSGDLSVYWYQQSLDQGLQFLIQYYNGEERAKGNILERFSAQQFPDLHSELNLSSLELGDSALYFCASSVEGIAGGLRNEQFFGPGTRLTVL.

The J gene is TRBJ2-3, the V gene TRBV11-1; TRBD2 agrees at 10 bases. Germline trimming cut 5 bases from V and 2 bases from J; bases unmatched to any gene: 7. The germline CDR1 and CDR2 sequences are SGHAT and FQDESV (reference sequence). This CDR3 contains 16 residues. Here the CDR3 reads CASSASSGGFTDTQYF. CDR3 bases: TGTGCCAGCAGCGCGAGTAGCGGGGGGTTCACAGATACGCAGTATTTT.

The chain is built from TRBV30 and TRBJ2-2; 8 positions agree with TRBD2. V shed 3 bases, J shed 7 bases, and the junction held 7 bases outside the gene matches. CDR1 GTSNPN and CDR2 SVGIG come from the germline V gene (reference sequence). This CDR3 comprises 14 residues. The chain's CDR3 is CAWRRLLAGGELFF. The CDR3 region has the DNA TGTGCCTGGAGAAGGTTGCTAGCGGGCGGGGAGCTGTTTTTT. Supplemented by reference TRBV30 and TRBJ2-2, the full variable domain reads SQTIHQWPATLVQPVGSPLSLECTVEGTSNPNLYWYRQAAGRGLQLLFYSVGIGQISSEVPQNLSASRPQDRQFILSSKKLLLSDSGFYLCAWRRLLAGGELFFGEGSRLTVL.

This chain joins TRBV6-5 and TRBJ2-2, with 8 bases fitting TRBD1. CDR3 length equals 15 residues. The trim removed 6 bases at V and 6 bases at J, leaving 9 bases unmatched. The germline CDR1 and CDR2 sequences are MNHEY and SVGAGI. The CDR3 DNA is TGTGCCAGCAGCTCCGGGACAGGTAGTCCCGGGGAGCTGTTTTTT. This encodes CASSSGTGSPGELFF.

This clone was seen once. The rearrangement joins TRBV3-1 (or the pseudogene TRBV3-2) to TRBJ2-7, with D perhaps matching TRBD1 (6 bases). The V end was cut by 4 bases, the J end by 9 bases, with 16 bases between. The CDR3 runs to 13 residues. Germline V CDR1 and CDR2: LGHDT, YNNKEL (reference sequence). CDR3 in amino acids: CASSLGAGQGQYF. The CDR3 nucleotides are TGTGCCAGCAGCCTGGGGGCCGGTCAGGGGCAGTACTTC.